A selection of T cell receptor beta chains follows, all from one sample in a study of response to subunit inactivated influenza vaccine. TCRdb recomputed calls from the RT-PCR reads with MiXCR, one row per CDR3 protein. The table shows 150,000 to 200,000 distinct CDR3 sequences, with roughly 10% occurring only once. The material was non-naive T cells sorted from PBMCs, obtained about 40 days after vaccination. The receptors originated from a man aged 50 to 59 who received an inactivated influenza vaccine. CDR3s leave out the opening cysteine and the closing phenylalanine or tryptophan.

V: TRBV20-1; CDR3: SARDQGGLAPKSPYEQY
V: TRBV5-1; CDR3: ASSSEGQGFTDTQY
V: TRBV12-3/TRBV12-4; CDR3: ASSFQGAGGGYT
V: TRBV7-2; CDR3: ASSLSWGAADTQY
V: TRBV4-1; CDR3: ASSQAIGGYGYT
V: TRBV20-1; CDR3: SAREGGQGN
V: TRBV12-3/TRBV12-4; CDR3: ASSLGAGGRGFNEQF
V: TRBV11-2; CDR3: ASSLGTGTLREQY
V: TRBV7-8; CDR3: ASSPRMEGSAF
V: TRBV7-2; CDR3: ASSLFSGVTNSPLH
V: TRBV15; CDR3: ATSRGTGGTKNIQY
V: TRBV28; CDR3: ASSVGSMSYEQY
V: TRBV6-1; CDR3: ASKRQGSTYEQY
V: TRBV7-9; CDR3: ASSDGPGQTYNEQF
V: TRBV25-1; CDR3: ASSDTMGPETQY
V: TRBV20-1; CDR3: SASPRGFQETQY
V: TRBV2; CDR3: ASGTEYYSEQY
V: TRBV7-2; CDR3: ASSFGLAGGTQY
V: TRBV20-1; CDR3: SARVGGVTYEQY
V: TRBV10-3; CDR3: AISESSMGGTVKNIQY
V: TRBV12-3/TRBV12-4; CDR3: ASSPDRARTYEQY
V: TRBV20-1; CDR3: SARDPTGAGEKLF
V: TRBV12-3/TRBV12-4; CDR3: ASSSLMNTEAF
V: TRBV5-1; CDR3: ASSPTGIKDTQY
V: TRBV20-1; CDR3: SARDIMGADTQY
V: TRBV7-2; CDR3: ASIRRGGGANVLT
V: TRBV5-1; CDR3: ASSLTSGRARNEQF
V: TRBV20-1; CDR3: SASPGADYEQY
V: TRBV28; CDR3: ASREYNSPLH
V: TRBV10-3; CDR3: AIMEGANTGELF
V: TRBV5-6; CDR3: ASSPGAGYEQY
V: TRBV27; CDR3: ASSPTGLNTEAF
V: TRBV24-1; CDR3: ATPAPPERETQY
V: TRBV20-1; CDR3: SAGIDIYTGELF
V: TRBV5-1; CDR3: ASSLGGEGTEAF
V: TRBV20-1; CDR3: RATGTMNTEAF
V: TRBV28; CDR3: ASSLAGEGEQY
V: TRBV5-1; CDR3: ASSVGQGVLEELF